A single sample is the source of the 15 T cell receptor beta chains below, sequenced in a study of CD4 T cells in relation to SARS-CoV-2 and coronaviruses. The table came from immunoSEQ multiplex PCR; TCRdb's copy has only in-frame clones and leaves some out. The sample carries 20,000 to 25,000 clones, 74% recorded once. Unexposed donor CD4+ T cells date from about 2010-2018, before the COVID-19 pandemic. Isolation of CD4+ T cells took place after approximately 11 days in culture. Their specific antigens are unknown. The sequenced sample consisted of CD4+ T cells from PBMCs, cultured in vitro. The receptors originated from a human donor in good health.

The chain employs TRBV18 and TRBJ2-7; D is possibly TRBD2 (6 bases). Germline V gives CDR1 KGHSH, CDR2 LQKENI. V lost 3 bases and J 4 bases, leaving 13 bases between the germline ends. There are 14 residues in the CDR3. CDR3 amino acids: CASSPRRDGYEQYF. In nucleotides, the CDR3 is TGTGCCAGCTCACCGAGGCGGGATGGTTACGAGCAGTACTTC.

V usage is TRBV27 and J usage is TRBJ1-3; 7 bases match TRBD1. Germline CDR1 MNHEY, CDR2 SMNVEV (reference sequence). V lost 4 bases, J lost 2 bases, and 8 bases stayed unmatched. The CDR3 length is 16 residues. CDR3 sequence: CASSSPFGQAGNTIYF. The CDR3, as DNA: TGTGCCAGCAGTTCTCCCTTTGGACAGGCTGGAAACACCATATATTTT.

DNA for the CDR3: TGTGCCAGCAGCCAGACTAGCGGGAGGTTGCGGTACGAGCAGTACTTC. Protein: CASSQTSGRLRYEQYF. The rearrangement uses TRBV5-4 and TRBJ2-7, with 13 nucleotides matching TRBD2. Per germline, CDR1 SGHNT and CDR2 YYREEE (reference sequence). This CDR3 region has 16 residues. V gave up 4 bases and J gave up 4 bases; unmatched junction bases: 8.

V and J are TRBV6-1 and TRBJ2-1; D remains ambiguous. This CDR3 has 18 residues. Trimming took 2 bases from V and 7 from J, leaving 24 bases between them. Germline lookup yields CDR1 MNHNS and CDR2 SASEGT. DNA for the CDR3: TGTGCCAGCAGTGAAAACCGGGTATTCGGCAGGCAACTTAATGAGCAGTTCTTC. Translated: CASSENRVFGRQLNEQFF.

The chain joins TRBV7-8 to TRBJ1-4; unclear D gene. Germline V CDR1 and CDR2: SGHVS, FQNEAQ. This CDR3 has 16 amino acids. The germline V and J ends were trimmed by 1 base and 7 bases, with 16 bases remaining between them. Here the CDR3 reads CASSLGPGTLVEKLFF. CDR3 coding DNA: TGTGCCAGCAGCTTAGGTCCGGGCACTCTGGTTGAAAAACTGTTTTTT.

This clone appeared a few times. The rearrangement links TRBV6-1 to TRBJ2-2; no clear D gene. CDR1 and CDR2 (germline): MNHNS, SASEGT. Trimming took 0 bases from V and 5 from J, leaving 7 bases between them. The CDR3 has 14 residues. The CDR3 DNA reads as TGTGCCAGCAGTGAAGCTCCAGAAACCGGGGAGCTGTTTTTT. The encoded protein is CASSEAPETGELFF.

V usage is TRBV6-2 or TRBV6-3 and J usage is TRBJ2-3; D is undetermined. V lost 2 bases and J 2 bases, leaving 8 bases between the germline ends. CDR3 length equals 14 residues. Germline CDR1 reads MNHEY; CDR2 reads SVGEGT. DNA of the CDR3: TGTGCCAGCAGTTACCAACTGCTCACAGATACGCAGTATTTT. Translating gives CASSYQLLTDTQYF.

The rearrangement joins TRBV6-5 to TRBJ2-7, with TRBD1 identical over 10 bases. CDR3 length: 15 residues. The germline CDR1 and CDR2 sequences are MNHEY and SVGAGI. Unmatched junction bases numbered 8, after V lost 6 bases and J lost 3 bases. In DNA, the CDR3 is TGTGCCAGCAGAGACAGGGGGCTACGGAACTACGAGCAGTACTTC. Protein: CASRDRGLRNYEQYF.

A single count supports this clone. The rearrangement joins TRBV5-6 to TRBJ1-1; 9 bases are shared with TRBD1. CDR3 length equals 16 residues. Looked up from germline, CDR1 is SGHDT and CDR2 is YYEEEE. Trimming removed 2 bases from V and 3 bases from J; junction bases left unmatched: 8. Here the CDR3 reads CASSFPSRDRDTEAFF. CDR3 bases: TGTGCCAGCAGCTTCCCGTCCCGGGACAGGGACACTGAAGCTTTCTTT.

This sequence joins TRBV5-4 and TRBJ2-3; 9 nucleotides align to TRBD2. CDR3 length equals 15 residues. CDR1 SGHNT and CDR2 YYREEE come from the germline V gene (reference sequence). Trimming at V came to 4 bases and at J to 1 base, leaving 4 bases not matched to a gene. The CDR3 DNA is TGTGCCAGCAGCCATAGCGGGAGTGGCACAGATACGCAGTATTTT. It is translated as CASSHSGSGTDTQYF.

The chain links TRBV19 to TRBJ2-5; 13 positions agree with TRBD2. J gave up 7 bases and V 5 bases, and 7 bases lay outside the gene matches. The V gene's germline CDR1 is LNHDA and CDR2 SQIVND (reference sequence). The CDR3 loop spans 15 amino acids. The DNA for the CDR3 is TGTGCCAGTAGTGAACTAGCGGGAGGGCCTGGGACCCAGTACTTC. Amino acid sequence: CASSELAGGPGTQYF.

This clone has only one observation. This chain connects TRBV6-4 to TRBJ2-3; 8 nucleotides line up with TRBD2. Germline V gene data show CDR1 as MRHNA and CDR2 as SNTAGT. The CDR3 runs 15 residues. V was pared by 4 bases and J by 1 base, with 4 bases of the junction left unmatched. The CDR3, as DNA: TGTGCCAGCAGTGCCGGGGGGGGCGGCACAGATACGCAGTATTTT. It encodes CASSAGGGGTDTQYF.

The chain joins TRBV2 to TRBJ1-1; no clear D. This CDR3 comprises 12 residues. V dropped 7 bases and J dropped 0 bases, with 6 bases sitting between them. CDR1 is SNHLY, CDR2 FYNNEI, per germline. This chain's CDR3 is CASTQMNTEAFF. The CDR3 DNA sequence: TGTGCCAGCACCCAGATGAACACTGAAGCTTTCTTT.

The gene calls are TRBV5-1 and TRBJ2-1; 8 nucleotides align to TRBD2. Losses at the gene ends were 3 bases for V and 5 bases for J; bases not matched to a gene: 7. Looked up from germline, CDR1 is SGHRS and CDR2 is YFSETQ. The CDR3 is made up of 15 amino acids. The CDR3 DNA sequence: TGCGCCAGCAGCTGGATAGCGGGACACAACAATGAGCAGTTCTTC. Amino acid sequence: CASSWIAGHNNEQFF.

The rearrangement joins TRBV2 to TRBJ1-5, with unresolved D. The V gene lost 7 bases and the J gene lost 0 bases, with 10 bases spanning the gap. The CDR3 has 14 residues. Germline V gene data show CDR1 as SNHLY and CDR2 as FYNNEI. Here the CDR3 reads CASKNGVSNQPQHF. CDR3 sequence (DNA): TGTGCCAGCAAGAACGGGGTTAGCAATCAGCCCCAGCATTTT.